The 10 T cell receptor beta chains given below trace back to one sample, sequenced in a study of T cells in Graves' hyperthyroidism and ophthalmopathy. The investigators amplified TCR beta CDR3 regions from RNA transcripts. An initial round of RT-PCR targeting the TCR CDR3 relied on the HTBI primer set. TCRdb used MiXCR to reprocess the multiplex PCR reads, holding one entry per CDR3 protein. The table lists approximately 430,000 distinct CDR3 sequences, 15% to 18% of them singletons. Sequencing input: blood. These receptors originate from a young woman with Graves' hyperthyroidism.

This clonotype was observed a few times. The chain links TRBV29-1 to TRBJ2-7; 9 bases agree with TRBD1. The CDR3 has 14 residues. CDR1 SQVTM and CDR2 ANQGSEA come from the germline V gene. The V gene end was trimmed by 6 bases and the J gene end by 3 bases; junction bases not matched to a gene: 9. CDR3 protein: CSVPGTGSVYEQYF. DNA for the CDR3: TGCAGCGTGCCCGGGACAGGGTCCGTCTACGAGCAGTACTTC.

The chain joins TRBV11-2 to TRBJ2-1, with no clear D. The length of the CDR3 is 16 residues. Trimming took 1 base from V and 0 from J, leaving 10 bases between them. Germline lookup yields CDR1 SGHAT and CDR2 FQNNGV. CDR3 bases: TGTGCCAGCAGCTTAGGTTTCGGCAACTCCTACAATGAGCAGTTCTTC. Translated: CASSLGFGNSYNEQFF.

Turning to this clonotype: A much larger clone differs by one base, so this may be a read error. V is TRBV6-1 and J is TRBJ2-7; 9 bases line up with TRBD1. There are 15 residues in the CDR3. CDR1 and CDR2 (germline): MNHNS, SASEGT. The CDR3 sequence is CAISEGLGQGCEQYF. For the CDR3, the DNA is TGTGCCATCAGTGAGGGACTGGGACAGGGCTGCGAGCAGTACTTC.

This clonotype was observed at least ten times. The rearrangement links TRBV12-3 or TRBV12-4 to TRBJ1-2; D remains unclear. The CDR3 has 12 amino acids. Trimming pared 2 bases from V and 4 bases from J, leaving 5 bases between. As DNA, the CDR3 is TGTGCCAGCAGTTTATCCACCTATGGCTACACCTTC. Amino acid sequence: CASSLSTYGYTF.

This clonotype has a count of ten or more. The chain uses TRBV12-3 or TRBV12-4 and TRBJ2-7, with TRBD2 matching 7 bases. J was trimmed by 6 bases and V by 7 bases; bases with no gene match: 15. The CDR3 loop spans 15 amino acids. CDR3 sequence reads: CASIAGHGGTSEQYF. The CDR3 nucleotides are TGTGCCAGCATCGCAGGCCACGGGGGGACCTCCGAGCAGTACTTC.

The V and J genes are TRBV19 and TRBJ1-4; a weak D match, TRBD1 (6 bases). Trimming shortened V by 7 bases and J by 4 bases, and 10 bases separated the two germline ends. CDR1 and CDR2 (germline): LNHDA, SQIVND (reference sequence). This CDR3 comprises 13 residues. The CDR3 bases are TGTGCCAGTACTACAGGGCATAATGAAAAACTGTTTTTT. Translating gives CASTTGHNEKLFF.

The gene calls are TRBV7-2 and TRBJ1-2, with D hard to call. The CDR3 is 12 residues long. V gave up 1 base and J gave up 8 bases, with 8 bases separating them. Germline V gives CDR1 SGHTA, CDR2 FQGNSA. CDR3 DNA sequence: TGTGCCAGCAGCTTAGAGGTCGGGGGCTACACCTTC. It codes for CASSLEVGGYTF.

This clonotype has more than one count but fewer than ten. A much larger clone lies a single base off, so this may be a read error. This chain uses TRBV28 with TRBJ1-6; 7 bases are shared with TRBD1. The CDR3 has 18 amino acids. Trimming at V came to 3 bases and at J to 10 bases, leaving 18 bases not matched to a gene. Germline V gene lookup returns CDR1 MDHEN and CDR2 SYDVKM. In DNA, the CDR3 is TGTGCCAGCAGTTTCGTCCCGGGACAGAGTGGAGGAGGGTCACCCCTCCACTTT. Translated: CASSFVPGQSGGGSPLHF.

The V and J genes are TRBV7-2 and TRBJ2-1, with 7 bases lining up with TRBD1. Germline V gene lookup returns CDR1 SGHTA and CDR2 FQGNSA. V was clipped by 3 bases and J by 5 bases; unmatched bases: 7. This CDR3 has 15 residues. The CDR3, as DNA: TGTGCCAGCAGCTTCCAACAGGGGCGCGACAATGAGCAGTTCTTC. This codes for CASSFQQGRDNEQFF.

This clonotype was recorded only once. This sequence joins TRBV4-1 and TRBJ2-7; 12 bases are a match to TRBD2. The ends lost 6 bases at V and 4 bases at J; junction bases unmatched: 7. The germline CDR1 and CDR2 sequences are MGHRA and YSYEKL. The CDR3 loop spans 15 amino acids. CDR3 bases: TGCGCCAGCAGTGCTCCTAGCGGGGGGGAGTACGAGCAGTACTTC. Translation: CASSAPSGGEYEQYF.